The 26 T cell receptor beta chains reported below all come from one sample, sequenced in a study of OX40 agonist ivuxolimab in advanced cancers. The library came from the immunoSEQ multiplex PCR assay. TCRdb obtained this table from immuneACCESS and retained in-frame rearrangements with V and J assigned. These tables miss some clones; where compared with another copy, unresolved V genes account for less than half of the shortfall, and the remainder is unexplained. This sample is represented by about 93,000 clones; 85% to 95% of them were singletons. The leading ten clones occupy about 2.4% of the sample. The sequenced sample was CD4+ or CD8+ T cells sorted from blood, obtained in a trial of the OX40 agonist ivuxolimab. The receptors originated from an adult with an advanced solid tumor such as melanoma, head and neck, liver or kidney cancer.

The genes are TRBV2 and TRBJ2-7; possible D gene TRBD2, 6 bases. The V gene lost 3 bases and the J gene lost 2 bases, with 11 bases spanning the gap. The germline V gene has CDR1 SNHLY and CDR2 FYNNEI. The CDR3 runs 14 residues. The chain's CDR3 is CASSETRRAYEQYF. CDR3 sequence (DNA): TGTGCCAGCAGTGAGACTAGAAGAGCCTACGAGCAGTACTTC.

The V call is TRBV19, the J call TRBJ1-3; the D is unclear. CDR3 length: 15 amino acids. Trimming shortened V by 1 base and J by 0 bases, and 7 bases separated the two germline ends. Germline V gene lookup returns CDR1 LNHDA and CDR2 SQIVND (reference sequence). The CDR3 spells CASSIAMISGNTIYF. The CDR3 DNA sequence: TGTGCCAGTAGTATAGCGATGATCTCTGGAAACACCATATATTTT.

The chain uses TRBV9 and TRBJ1-6, with TRBD1 matching over 10 bases. V shed 5 bases and J 5 bases; nucleotides not matched to a gene: 1. The germline V gene encodes CDR1 SGDLS and CDR2 YYNGEE. The CDR3 runs to 14 residues. CDR3: CASRGTGDNSPLHF. CDR3 bases: TGTGCCAGCAGAGGGACAGGGGATAATTCACCCCTCCACTTT.

The chain couples TRBV2 to TRBJ2-3, with TRBD2 identical over 10 bases. Trimming took 2 bases from V and 3 from J; bases not matched to a gene: 11. The CDR3 has 18 amino acids. Germline lookup yields CDR1 SNHLY and CDR2 FYNNEI. DNA for the CDR3: TGTGCCAGCAGTGAACTCCCTGCTAGCGGGAGTATTACAGATACGCAGTATTTT. Amino acid sequence: CASSELPASGSITDTQYF. Combining the CDR3 with reference TRBV2 and TRBJ2-3 gives the whole variable domain EPEVTQTPSHQVTQMGQEVILRCVPISNHLYFYWYRQILGQKVEFLVSFYNNEISEKSEIFDDQFSVERPDGSNFTLKIRSTKLEDSAMYFCASSELPASGSITDTQYFGPGTRLTVL.

This clone was recorded only once. The chain combines TRBV10-3 with TRBJ2-1; a weak D match, TRBD2 (6 bases). This CDR3 region has 16 residues. The germline V gene has CDR1 ENHRY and CDR2 SYGVKD. V was pared by 4 bases and J by 1 base, with 14 bases between. CDR3 nucleotides: TGTGCCATCAGTGGGGACGGGAGAGGGTCCTACAATGAGCAGTTCTTC. This translates into CAISGDGRGSYNEQFF.

The genes are TRBV5-8 and TRBJ2-1; 8 nucleotides align to TRBD2. Germline-derived CDR1 and CDR2 are SGHTS and YDEGEE. J gave up 10 bases and V 4 bases, and 4 bases lay outside the gene matches. The CDR3 contains 12 residues. CDR3 in DNA: TGTGCCAGCAGCCCAGCGGGAGTCGAGCAGTTCTTC. The encoded protein is CASSPAGVEQFF.

V gene TRBV25-1 combines with J gene TRBJ1-2; TRBD1 agrees at 7 bases. The CDR3 runs 16 residues. The germline gives CDR1 MGHDK, CDR2 SYGVNS. The trim removed 6 bases at V and 4 bases at J, leaving 14 bases unmatched. The CDR3 loop reads CASSRTGAQGLYGYTF. The CDR3 DNA reads as TGTGCCAGCAGCAGAACAGGGGCCCAGGGACTCTATGGCTACACCTTC.

The CDR3 is CASSWYTGGGQETQYF. For the CDR3, the DNA is TGTGCCAGCAGTTGGTATACAGGGGGCGGCCAAGAGACCCAGTACTTC. The rearrangement uses TRBV28 and TRBJ2-5; 9 nucleotides match TRBD1. The junction had 7 bases not matched to a gene; V was cut back by 4 bases and J by 1 base. The CDR3 sequence is 16 residues long. Germline V gene lookup returns CDR1 MDHEN and CDR2 SYDVKM.

J is TRBJ1-5 and V is TRBV28; possible D gene TRBD1, 6 bases. Germline V CDR1 and CDR2: MDHEN, SYDVKM. The CDR3 has 14 amino acids. The germline V and J ends were trimmed by 2 bases and 5 bases, with 10 bases remaining between them. As DNA, the CDR3 is TGTGCCAGCAGTTTAGAGACAGGCTATCAGCCCCAGCATTTT. Protein: CASSLETGYQPQHF.

The genes are TRBV27 and TRBJ1-1; the D gene is possibly TRBD1 (6 bases). V was clipped by 5 bases and J by 5 bases, with 15 bases between them. The CDR3 is 14 residues long. The germline V gene has CDR1 MNHEY and CDR2 SMNVEV (reference sequence). The CDR3 DNA sequence: TGTGCCAGCAGTCCGCTTCACAGGGAAACTGAAGCTTTCTTT. Its protein is CASSPLHRETEAFF.

The chain combines TRBV19 with TRBJ1-4, with TRBD1 matching over 7 bases. Trimming took 6 bases from V and 0 from J; bases not matched to a gene: 10. CDR3 size: 17 residues. Germline V gives CDR1 LNHDA, CDR2 SQIVND (reference sequence). For the CDR3, the DNA is TGTGCCAGTAGCACGAGGGACAGCGATGCAACTAATGAAAAACTGTTTTTT. Its translation is CASSTRDSDATNEKLFF.

This chain links TRBV7-6 with TRBJ2-3, with D perhaps assigned TRBD1 or TRBD2 (5 bases each). Per the germline V gene, CDR1 is SGHVS and CDR2 is FNYEAQ. V shed 1 base and J shed 1 base, with 15 bases lying between them. The CDR3 sequence is 17 residues long. The CDR3 sequence is CASSLVGTAVGTDTQYF. The CDR3 region has the DNA TGTGCCAGCAGCTTAGTTGGGACGGCGGTAGGCACAGATACGCAGTATTTT.

The chain employs TRBV5-8 and TRBJ2-7; the match to TRBD1 covers 7 bases. CDR1 and CDR2 (germline): SGHTS, YDEGEE. The CDR3 sequence is 13 residues long. With 4 bases clipped from V and 7 bases from J, the junction kept 8 bases outside the gene matches. The chain's CDR3 is CASSQGQFNEQYF. The DNA of the CDR3 is TGTGCCAGCAGCCAGGGACAGTTTAATGAGCAGTACTTC.

CDR3 sequence reads: CASSRGVAGGSEQFF. The CDR3 DNA sequence: TGTGCCAGCAGCCGCGGGGTAGCGGGAGGCAGTGAGCAGTTCTTC. The rearrangement uses TRBV7-6 and TRBJ2-1, with 10 positions matching TRBD2. The CDR3 has 15 amino acids. J lost 9 bases, V lost 5 bases, and 10 bases had no gene match. Germline V gives CDR1 SGHVS, CDR2 FNYEAQ.

The DNA for the CDR3 is TGTGCCAGTAGTATGGAGAGGACCTACGAGCAGTACTTC. The encoded protein is CASSMERTYEQYF. The chain links TRBV19 to TRBJ2-7; D is uncertain. This CDR3 is built from 13 residues. Germline CDR1 and CDR2: LNHDA and SQIVND (reference sequence). V was trimmed by 3 bases and J by 2 bases, leaving 8 bases between them.

V and J are TRBV19 and TRBJ2-7, with 15 bases identical to TRBD2. J lost 1 base, V lost 5 bases, and 3 bases had no gene match. Germline lookup yields CDR1 LNHDA and CDR2 SQIVND (reference sequence). The CDR3 runs 16 residues. CDR3 sequence: CASSSGTSGRSYEQYF. In DNA form, the CDR3 reads TGTGCCAGTAGTTCAGGGACTAGCGGGAGGTCCTACGAGCAGTACTTC.

This chain connects TRBV11-2 to TRBJ2-3, with 7 bases aligning to TRBD2. The CDR3 consists of 17 residues. The germline V gene has CDR1 SGHAT and CDR2 FQNNGV. J lost 2 bases, V lost 3 bases, and 11 bases had no gene match. The chain's CDR3 is CASSFLAGAGTTDTQYF. The DNA for the CDR3 is TGTGCCAGCAGCTTCCTCGCCGGAGCGGGAACCACAGATACGCAGTATTTT.

In DNA form, the CDR3 reads TGTGCCAGCAGTTACGGTGACTACAATGAGCAGTTCTTC. Its translation is CASSYGDYNEQFF. This chain uses TRBV6-5 with TRBJ2-1; D ambiguous. This CDR3 is built from 13 residues. Trimming cost V 2 bases and J 3 bases, with 5 bases left between them. Germline V gene sequence: CDR1 MNHEY, CDR2 SVGAGI.

The chain couples TRBV27 to TRBJ1-4; D ambiguous. Germline-derived CDR1 and CDR2 are MNHEY and SMNVEV (reference sequence). CDR3 length equals 14 residues. Trimming left V 4 bases short and J 8 bases short, with 14 bases between. This chain's CDR3 is CASSSSPYYEKLFF. The CDR3, as DNA: TGTGCCAGCAGTTCCTCTCCATACTACGAAAAACTGTTTTTT.

The count of this clone is one. This sequence joins TRBV7-8 and TRBJ2-1, with 10 bases lining up with TRBD2. The CDR3 totals 15 residues. Germline V gene data show CDR1 as SGHVS and CDR2 as FQNEAQ. The J segment lost 3 bases and the V segment lost 3 bases, leaving 2 bases of the junction unmatched. CDR3 sequence: CASSFGTSDYNEQFF. CDR3 DNA: TGTGCCAGCAGCTTCGGGACTAGCGACTACAATGAGCAGTTCTTC. The full variable domain, rest sourced from reference TRBV7-8 and TRBJ2-1, is GAGVSQSPRYKVAKRGQDVALRCDPISGHVSLFWYQQALGQGPEFLTYFQNEAQLDKSGLPSDRFFAERPEGSVSTLKIQRTQQEDSAVYLCASSFGTSDYNEQFFGPGTRLTVL.

V and J are TRBV27 and TRBJ2-7; D perhaps matches TRBD2 (6 bases). With 2 bases removed from V and 7 bases from J, the gap between germline ends came to 21 bases. This CDR3 comprises 16 residues. CDR1 is MNHEY, CDR2 SMNVEV, per germline (reference sequence). CDR3 protein: CASSLIRSLALEEQYF. The CDR3 DNA is TGTGCCAGCAGTTTAATTAGGTCCCTAGCGCTGGAGGAGCAGTACTTC.

V gene TRBV4-1 combines with J gene TRBJ1-4; 8 bases are a match to TRBD1. CDR3 length: 17 residues. CDR1 is MGHRA, CDR2 YSYEKL, per germline. The junction had 7 bases not matched to a gene; V was cut back by 4 bases and J by 0 bases. The CDR3 DNA is TGCGCCAGCAGCCTAACTACAGGGGGAGCAACTAATGAAAAACTGTTTTTT. This sequence encodes CASSLTTGGATNEKLFF.

The chain uses TRBV27 and TRBJ1-5; 7 bases map to TRBD1. V shed 5 bases, J shed 8 bases, and the junction held 9 bases outside the gene matches. Per germline, CDR1 MNHEY and CDR2 SMNVEV (reference sequence). The CDR3 extends over 14 amino acids. CDR3 loop: CASSQQGRGKPQHF. CDR3 in DNA: TGTGCCAGCAGTCAACAGGGGAGGGGGAAGCCCCAGCATTTT.

The DNA of the CDR3 is TGTGCCAGCCTAGGGACTTCTAGCTCCTACGAGCAGTACTTC. Protein product: CASLGTSSSYEQYF. V gene TRBV2 combines with J gene TRBJ2-7; possible D gene TRBD2, 6 bases. V lost 8 bases and J 0 bases, leaving 14 bases between the germline ends. This CDR3 region has 14 residues. Germline V lookup: CDR1 SNHLY, CDR2 FYNNEI.

This sequence joins TRBV6-6 and TRBJ2-7; a possible D gene is TRBD1 (5 bases). V lost 4 bases and J lost 2, with 9 bases in between. This CDR3 has 13 amino acids. The germline CDR1 and CDR2 sequences are MNHNY and SVGAGI (reference sequence). CDR3 in DNA: TGTGCCAGCAGTTGGGGCCTAACCTACGAGCAGTACTTC. Protein product: CASSWGLTYEQYF.

This clone was found once. Here the CDR3 reads CASSLRAGFSYEQYF. The CDR3 DNA reads as TGTGCCAGCAGCCTTAGGGCAGGTTTCTCCTACGAGCAGTACTTC. The chain employs TRBV14 and TRBJ2-5, with D unresolved. The closer fit of TRBJ2-7 to the DNA end suggests the J call may be wrong. CDR1 is SGHDN, CDR2 FVKESK, per germline. CDR3 size: 15 residues.